Following are 23 T cell receptor beta chains from one sample sequenced in a study of blood T cell repertoires in COVID-19. Profiling relied on immunoSEQ multiplex PCR, and the TCRdb table lists in-frame clones only, not all of them. The repertoire has 120,000 to 150,000 clones, roughly 80% of them found once; the top ten carry around 8.7%. Material: peripheral blood. The receptor source for this set is a man aged 45-65 years with active or convalescent COVID-19.

This chain connects TRBV24-1 to TRBJ1-2; D is perhaps TRBD1 (6 bases). V was pared by 5 bases and J by 8 bases, with 14 bases between. The CDR3 contains 13 residues. CDR1 is KGHDR and CDR2 is SFDVKD in the germline V gene. CDR3 in amino acids: CATSVTGGGGYTF. CDR3 nucleotide sequence: TGTGCCACCAGTGTGACGGGGGGCGGAGGCTACACCTTC.

Only a few counts were recorded for this clone. The chain links TRBV29-1 to TRBJ2-3; D not resolved. The V and J ends lost 3 bases and 4 bases respectively, with 14 bases between them. The CDR3 totals 14 residues. Germline CDR1 SQVTM, CDR2 ANQGSEA. The CDR3: CSVEGWSGADTQYF. CDR3 nucleotides: TGCAGCGTTGAGGGTTGGAGTGGCGCAGATACGCAGTATTTT.

CDR3 nucleotides: TGTGCCAGCATCCCGAACCGGAGTGAAAAACTGTTTTTT. Its translation is CASIPNRSEKLFF. The genes are TRBV6-5 and TRBJ1-4, with D unresolved. CDR1 and CDR2 from the germline V gene are MNHEY and SVGAGI. The length of the CDR3 is 13 residues. V was clipped by 7 bases and J by 7 bases, with 13 bases between them.

V and J are TRBV27 and TRBJ1-6, with D possibly matching TRBD1 (5 bases). The V and J ends lost 5 bases and 11 bases respectively, with 19 bases between them. Germline-derived CDR1 and CDR2 are MNHEY and SMNVEV (reference sequence). The CDR3 has 15 residues. CDR3 residues: CASSPPPAGRAPLHF. CDR3 sequence (DNA): TGTGCCAGCAGTCCCCCCCCTGCAGGGAGGGCACCCCTCCACTTT.

V usage is TRBV4-2 and J usage is TRBJ1-3; D ambiguous. Germline CDR1 reads LGHNA; CDR2 reads YNFKEQ. V shed 2 bases and J shed 0 bases, with 14 bases lying between them. The CDR3 runs 17 residues. CDR3 bases: TGTGCCAGCAGCCAAAATTCCCAGATAAGCTCTGGAAACACCATATATTTT. This translates into CASSQNSQISSGNTIYF.

The chain employs TRBV4-2 and TRBJ1-1, with D possibly being TRBD1 (6 bases). This CDR3 has 14 amino acids. Germline CDR1 reads LGHNA; CDR2 reads YNFKEQ. V dropped 0 bases and J dropped 8 bases, with 13 bases sitting between them. CDR3 residues: CASSQERDTREAFF. CDR3 DNA sequence: TGTGCCAGCAGCCAAGAGAGGGACACGAGAGAAGCTTTCTTT.

The genes are TRBV29-1 and TRBJ2-2; D perhaps matches TRBD2 (5 bases). This CDR3 region has 15 residues. V lost 6 bases and J lost 1, with 15 bases in between. Per germline, CDR1 SQVTM and CDR2 ANQGSEA. CDR3 sequence: CSVTLEGRNTGELFF. Written as DNA, the CDR3 is TGCAGCGTCACCTTGGAAGGGAGGAACACCGGGGAGCTGTTTTTT.

The chain employs TRBV9 and TRBJ2-5; D is undetermined. The CDR3 contains 14 residues. V was clipped by 3 bases and J by 0 bases, with 9 bases between them. CDR1 and CDR2 from the germline V gene are SGDLS and YYNGEE. CDR3: CASSARLNQETQYF. CDR3 sequence (DNA): TGTGCCAGCAGCGCCCGACTCAACCAAGAGACCCAGTACTTC.

The chain recombines TRBV6-5 with TRBJ1-4, with 8 bases fitting TRBD1. CDR1 is MNHEY and CDR2 is SVGAGI in the germline V gene. This CDR3 has 15 amino acids. V trimming: 7 bases; J trimming: 8 bases; junction bases outside the gene matches: 12. CDR3 amino acids: CASKVRTGSAEKLFF. The CDR3 DNA reads TGTGCCAGCAAAGTCCGGACAGGGAGTGCCGAAAAACTGTTTTTT.

This clone was picked up one time. The rearrangement joins TRBV5-5 to TRBJ2-7, with D possibly matching TRBD1 (5 bases). The CDR3 has 14 residues. Trimming took off 1 base at V and 0 bases at J, with 8 bases between the two ends. CDR1 is SGHKS and CDR2 is YYEKEE in the germline V gene (reference sequence). Here the CDR3 reads CASSLYQGSYEQYF. Written as DNA, the CDR3 is TGTGCCAGCAGCTTGTATCAGGGCTCCTACGAGCAGTACTTC.

The V and J genes are TRBV5-4 and TRBJ2-1, with D tentatively TRBD2 (6 bases). The CDR3 covers 15 residues. Germline values: CDR1 SGHNT, CDR2 YYREEE (reference sequence). Trimming took off 1 base at V and 5 bases at J, with 13 bases between the two ends. The DNA of the CDR3 is TGTGCCAGCAGCTTGTTGGCGGGGTTTGACAATGAGCAGTTCTTC. This codes for CASSLLAGFDNEQFF.

The V call is TRBV7-2, the J call TRBJ1-1, with 9 bases that match TRBD1. The germline V gene has CDR1 SGHTA and CDR2 FQGNSA. Trimming cost V 5 bases and J 1 base; bases outside gene matches: 11. The CDR3 length is 17 residues. CDR3 residues: CASSRTGVSWGNTEAFF. In nucleotides, the CDR3 is TGTGCCAGCAGCCGGACAGGGGTCTCCTGGGGGAACACTGAAGCTTTCTTT.

V is TRBV5-6 and J is TRBJ1-2; D not certain. The CDR3 contains 12 residues. Germline CDR1 SGHDT, CDR2 YYEEEE. The ends were cut back, 2 bases at V and 4 bases at J, with 6 bases in the middle. The DNA for the CDR3 is TGTGCCAGCAGCTTACAGTCCTATGGCTACACCTTC. This sequence encodes CASSLQSYGYTF. Full variable domain (missing parts from reference TRBV5-6 and TRBJ1-2): DAGVTQSPTHLIKTRGQQVTLRCSPKSGHDTVSWYQQALGQGPQFIFQYYEEEERQRGNFPDRFSGHQFPNYSSELNVNALLLGDSALYLCASSLQSYGYTFGSGTRLTVV.

The rearrangement links TRBV4-1 to TRBJ1-1; 11 bases match TRBD1. The ends lost 2 bases at V and 6 bases at J; junction bases unmatched: 5. Per germline, CDR1 MGHRA and CDR2 YSYEKL. This CDR3 comprises 15 residues. The CDR3, as DNA: TGCGCCAGCAGCCAATGGACAGGGGGCCGGGCTGAAGCTTTCTTT. Translated: CASSQWTGGRAEAFF.

This chain links TRBV29-1 with TRBJ2-1; perhaps TRBD2 as D (6 bases). The V gene's germline CDR1 is SQVTM and CDR2 ANQGSEA. The CDR3 length is 13 residues. V shed 3 bases and J shed 6 bases, with 12 bases lying between them. The CDR3 loop reads CSVEGTFLNEQFF. In DNA form, the CDR3 reads TGCAGCGTTGAGGGGACTTTTCTCAATGAGCAGTTCTTC.

This chain joins TRBV9 and TRBJ2-7, with TRBD2 identical over 14 bases. The CDR3 has 15 residues. After removal of 3 bases from V and 3 bases from J, the junction contained 2 bases not matched to a gene. Germline CDR1 reads SGDLS; CDR2 reads YYNGEE. CDR3: CASSEGLAGDYEQYF. Written as DNA, the CDR3 is TGTGCCAGCAGCGAGGGACTAGCGGGGGACTACGAGCAGTACTTC. The whole variable domain, filled in from reference TRBV9 and TRBJ2-7, reads DSGVTQTPKHLITATGQRVTLRCSPRSGDLSVYWYQQSLDQGLQFLIQYYNGEERAKGNILERFSAQQFPDLHSELNLSSLELGDSALYFCASSEGLAGDYEQYFGPGTRLTVT.

The CDR3 region is CASSLEFQGVNNSPLHF. The CDR3 DNA reads as TGCGCCAGCAGCTTGGAATTTCAGGGGGTTAATAATTCACCCCTCCACTTT. The chain combines TRBV5-1 with TRBJ1-6, with 7 bases aligning to TRBD1. The ends lost 0 bases at V and 5 bases at J; junction bases unmatched: 8. From germline, CDR1 is SGHRS and CDR2 YFSETQ. This CDR3 has 17 residues.

V is TRBV29-1 and J is TRBJ2-2; D uncertain. This CDR3 spans 13 amino acids. In germline, CDR1 is SQVTM, CDR2 ANQGSEA. Trimming pared 3 bases from V and 6 bases from J, leaving 11 bases between. CDR3 sequence (DNA): TGCAGCGTTGACGGGTTTTCGGCCGGGGAGCTGTTTTTT. Translating gives CSVDGFSAGELFF.

The chain combines TRBV25-1 with TRBJ2-1, with a weak D call TRBD2 (6 bases). Trimming took 5 bases from V and 4 from J, leaving 12 bases between them. Germline CDR1 and CDR2: MGHDK and SYGVNS. The CDR3 is 14 residues long. This chain's CDR3 is CASSRVAAYNEQFF. The CDR3 DNA follows: TGTGCCAGCAGTAGGGTAGCGGCGTACAATGAGCAGTTCTTC.

The V and J genes are TRBV6-1 and TRBJ1-2, with D uncertain. V was pared by 1 base and J by 3 bases, with 6 bases between. The CDR3 has 13 amino acids. CDR1 and CDR2 (germline): MNHNS, SASEGT. DNA of the CDR3: TGTGCCAGCAGTGAAGTAGCAGACTATGGCTACACCTTC. This sequence encodes CASSEVADYGYTF.

The genes are TRBV12-2 and TRBJ2-2; the table's D call of TRBD1 was not tested on the DNA. TRBV12-2 is classified as a pseudogene. The CDR3 is 16 amino acids. In DNA, the CDR3 is TGTGCAAGTCGCTTAGAGGGGACAGGGGAGGCCGGGGAGCTGTTTTTT. Translated, it gives CASRLEGTGEAGELFF.

V usage is TRBV7-9 and J usage is TRBJ2-7, with D possibly being TRBD2 (6 bases). Germline CDR1 and CDR2: SEHNR and FQNEAQ (reference sequence). V lost 3 bases and J 5 bases, leaving 8 bases between the germline ends. CDR3 size: 12 residues. This CDR3 is CASSLEGDEQYF. The CDR3 region has the DNA TGTGCCAGCAGCTTGGAGGGAGACGAGCAGTACTTC.

V usage is TRBV9 and J usage is TRBJ1-1; TRBD1 matches 9 bases. This CDR3 has 14 residues. The germline V gene encodes CDR1 SGDLS and CDR2 YYNGEE. The V and J ends lost 4 bases and 5 bases, in that order; junction bases with no gene match: 6. In DNA form, the CDR3 reads TGTGCCAGCAGCCTCGGGACAGGGCGGACTGAAGCTTTCTTT. Its protein product is CASSLGTGRTEAFF.